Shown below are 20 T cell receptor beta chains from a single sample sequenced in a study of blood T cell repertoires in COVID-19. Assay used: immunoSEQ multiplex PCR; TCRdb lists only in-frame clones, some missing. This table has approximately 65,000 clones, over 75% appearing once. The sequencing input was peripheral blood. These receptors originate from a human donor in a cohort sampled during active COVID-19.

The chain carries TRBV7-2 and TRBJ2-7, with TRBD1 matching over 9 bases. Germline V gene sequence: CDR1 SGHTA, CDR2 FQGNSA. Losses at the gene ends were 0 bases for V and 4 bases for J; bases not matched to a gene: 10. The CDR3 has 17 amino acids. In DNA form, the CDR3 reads TGTGCCAGCAGCTTAGCGCATCGGACAGGGGTGGGGTACGAGCAGTACTTC. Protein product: CASSLAHRTGVGYEQYF.

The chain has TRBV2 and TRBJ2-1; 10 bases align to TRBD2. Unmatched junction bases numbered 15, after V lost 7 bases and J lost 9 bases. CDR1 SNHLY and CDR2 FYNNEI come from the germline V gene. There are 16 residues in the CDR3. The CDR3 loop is CASNGQGGLAGVEQFF. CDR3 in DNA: TGTGCCAGCAACGGACAGGGCGGGCTAGCGGGAGTTGAGCAGTTCTTC.

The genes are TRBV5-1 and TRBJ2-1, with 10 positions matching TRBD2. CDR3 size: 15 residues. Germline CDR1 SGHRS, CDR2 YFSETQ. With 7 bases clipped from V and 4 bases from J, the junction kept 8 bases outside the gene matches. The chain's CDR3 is CASGPGLAPYNEQFF. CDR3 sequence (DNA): TGCGCCAGCGGCCCGGGACTAGCGCCTTACAATGAGCAGTTCTTC.

The chain's CDR3 is CASSQGGVPNSPLHF. The CDR3, as DNA: TGTGCCAGCAGCCAAGGGGGAGTCCCTAATTCACCCCTCCACTTT. The V call is TRBV5-5, the J call TRBJ1-6; D possibly corresponds to TRBD1 (6 bases). V lost 4 bases and J lost 6, with 14 bases in between. CDR3 length: 15 residues. CDR1 and CDR2 (germline): SGHKS, YYEKEE (reference sequence).

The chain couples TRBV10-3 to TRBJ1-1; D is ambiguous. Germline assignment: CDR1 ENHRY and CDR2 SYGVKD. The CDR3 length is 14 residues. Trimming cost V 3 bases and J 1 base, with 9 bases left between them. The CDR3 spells CAISDTSGNTEAFF. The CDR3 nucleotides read TGTGCCATCAGTGACACGAGCGGGAACACTGAAGCTTTCTTT.

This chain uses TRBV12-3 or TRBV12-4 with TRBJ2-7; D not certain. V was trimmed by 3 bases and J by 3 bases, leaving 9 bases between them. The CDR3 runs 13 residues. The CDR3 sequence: CASSFARVYEQYF. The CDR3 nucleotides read TGTGCCAGCAGTTTTGCCCGAGTCTACGAGCAGTACTTC.

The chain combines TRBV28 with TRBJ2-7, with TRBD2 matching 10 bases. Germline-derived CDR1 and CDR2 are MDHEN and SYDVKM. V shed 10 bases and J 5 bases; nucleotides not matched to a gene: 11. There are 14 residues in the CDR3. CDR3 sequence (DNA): TGTGCCACCCAAAGGGCTAGCGGGAGCAACGAGCAGTACTTC. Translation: CATQRASGSNEQYF.

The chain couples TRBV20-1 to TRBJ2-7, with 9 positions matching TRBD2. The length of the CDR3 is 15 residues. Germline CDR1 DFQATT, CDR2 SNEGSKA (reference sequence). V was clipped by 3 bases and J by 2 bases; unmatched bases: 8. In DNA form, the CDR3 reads TGCAGTGCTAGTCAGACGACTAGCGGTCCCTACGAGCAGTACTTC. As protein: CSASQTTSGPYEQYF.

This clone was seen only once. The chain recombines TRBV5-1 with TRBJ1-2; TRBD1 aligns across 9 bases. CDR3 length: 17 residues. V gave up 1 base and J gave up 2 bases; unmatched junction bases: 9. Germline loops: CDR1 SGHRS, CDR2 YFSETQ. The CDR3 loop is CASSLQTGGFLNYGYTF. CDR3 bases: TGCGCCAGCAGCTTGCAGACAGGGGGGTTTTTAAACTATGGCTACACCTTC.

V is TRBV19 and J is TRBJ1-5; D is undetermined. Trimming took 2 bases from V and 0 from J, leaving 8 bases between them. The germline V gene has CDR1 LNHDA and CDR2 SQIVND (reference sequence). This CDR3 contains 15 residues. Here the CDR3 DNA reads TGTGCCAGTAGTATAATTTTACTTAGCAATCAGCCCCAGCATTTT. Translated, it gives CASSIILLSNQPQHF.

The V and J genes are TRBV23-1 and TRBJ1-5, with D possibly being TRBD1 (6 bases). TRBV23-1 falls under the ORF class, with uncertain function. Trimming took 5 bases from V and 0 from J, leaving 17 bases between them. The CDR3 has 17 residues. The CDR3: CASSRAGDVNSNQPQHF. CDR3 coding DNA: TGCGCCAGCAGTAGGGCAGGGGATGTTAATAGCAATCAGCCCCAGCATTTT.

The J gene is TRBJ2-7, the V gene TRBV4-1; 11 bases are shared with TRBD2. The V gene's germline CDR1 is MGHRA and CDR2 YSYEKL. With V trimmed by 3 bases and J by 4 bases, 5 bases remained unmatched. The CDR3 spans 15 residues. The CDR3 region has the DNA TGCGCCAGCAGCCAGGAGGGACTAGCGGCTTACGAGCAGTACTTC. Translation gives CASSQEGLAAYEQYF.

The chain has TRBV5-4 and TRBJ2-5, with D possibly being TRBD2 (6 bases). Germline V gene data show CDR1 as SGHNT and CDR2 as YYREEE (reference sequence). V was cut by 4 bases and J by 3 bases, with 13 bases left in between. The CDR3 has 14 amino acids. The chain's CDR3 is CASSTGTLKETQYF. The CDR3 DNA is TGTGCCAGCAGCACCGGGACTTTAAAAGAGACCCAGTACTTC.

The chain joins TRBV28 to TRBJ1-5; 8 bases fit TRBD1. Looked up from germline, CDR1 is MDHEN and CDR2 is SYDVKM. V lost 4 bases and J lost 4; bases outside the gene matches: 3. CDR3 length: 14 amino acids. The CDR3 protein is CASSSDRVNQPQHF. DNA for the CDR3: TGTGCCAGCAGTTCGGACAGGGTAAATCAGCCCCAGCATTTT.

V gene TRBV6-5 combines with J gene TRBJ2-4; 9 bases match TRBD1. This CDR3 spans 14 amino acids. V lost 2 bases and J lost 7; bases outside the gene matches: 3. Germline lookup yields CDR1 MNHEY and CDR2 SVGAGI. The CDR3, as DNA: TGTGCCAGCAGTTACATCGGACAGGGGAACATTCAGTACTTC. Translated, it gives CASSYIGQGNIQYF.

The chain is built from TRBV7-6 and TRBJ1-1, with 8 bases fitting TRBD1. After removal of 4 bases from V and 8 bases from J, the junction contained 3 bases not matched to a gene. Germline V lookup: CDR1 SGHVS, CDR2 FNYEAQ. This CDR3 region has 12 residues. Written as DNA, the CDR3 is TGTGCCAGCAGCTATCGGACAGGGGAAGCTTTCTTT. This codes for CASSYRTGEAFF.

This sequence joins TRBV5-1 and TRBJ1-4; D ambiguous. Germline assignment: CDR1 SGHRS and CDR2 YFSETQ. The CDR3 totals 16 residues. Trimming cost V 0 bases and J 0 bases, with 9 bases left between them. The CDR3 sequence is CASSLVVGATNEKLFF. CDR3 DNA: TGCGCCAGCAGCTTGGTAGTTGGTGCAACTAATGAAAAACTGTTTTTT.

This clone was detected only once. DNA of the CDR3: TGTGCCAGCAGCTCCGGGGTCAGAGCCAAAAACATTCAGTACTTC. Protein product: CASSSGVRAKNIQYF. V gene TRBV5-4 combines with J gene TRBJ2-4; maybe TRBD2 (5 bases). The germline gives CDR1 SGHNT, CDR2 YYREEE (reference sequence). V lost 3 bases, J lost 0 bases, and 10 bases lay in between. This CDR3 is built from 15 residues.

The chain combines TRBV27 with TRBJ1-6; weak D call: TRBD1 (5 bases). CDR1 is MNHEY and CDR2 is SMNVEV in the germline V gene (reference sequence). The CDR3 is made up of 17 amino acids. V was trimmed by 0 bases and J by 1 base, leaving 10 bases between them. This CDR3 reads CASSLSPTGSYNSPLHF. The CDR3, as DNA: TGTGCCAGCAGTTTATCCCCTACAGGTTCCTATAATTCACCCCTCCACTTT.

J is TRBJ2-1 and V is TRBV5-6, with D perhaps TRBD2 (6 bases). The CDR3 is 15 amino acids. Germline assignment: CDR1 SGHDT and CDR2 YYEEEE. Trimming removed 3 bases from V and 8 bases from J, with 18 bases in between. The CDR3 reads CASSWRPGLHHEQFF. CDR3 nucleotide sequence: TGTGCCAGCAGCTGGAGGCCGGGACTTCATCATGAGCAGTTCTTC.